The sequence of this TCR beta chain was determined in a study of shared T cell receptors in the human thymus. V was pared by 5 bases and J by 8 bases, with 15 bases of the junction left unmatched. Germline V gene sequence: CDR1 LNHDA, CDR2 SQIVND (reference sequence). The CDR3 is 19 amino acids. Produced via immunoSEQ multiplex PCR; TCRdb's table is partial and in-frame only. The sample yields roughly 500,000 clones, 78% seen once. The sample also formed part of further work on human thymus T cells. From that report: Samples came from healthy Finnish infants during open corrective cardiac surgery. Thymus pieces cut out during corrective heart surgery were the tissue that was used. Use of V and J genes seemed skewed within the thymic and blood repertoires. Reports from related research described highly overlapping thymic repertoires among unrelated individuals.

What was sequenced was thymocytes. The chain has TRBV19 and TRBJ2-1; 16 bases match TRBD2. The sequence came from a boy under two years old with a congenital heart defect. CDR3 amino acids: CASSPAGLAGGPMGDEQFF. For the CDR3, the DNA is TGTGCCAGTAGTCCCGCGGGACTAGCGGGAGGGCCAATGGGGGATGAGCAGTTCTTC.